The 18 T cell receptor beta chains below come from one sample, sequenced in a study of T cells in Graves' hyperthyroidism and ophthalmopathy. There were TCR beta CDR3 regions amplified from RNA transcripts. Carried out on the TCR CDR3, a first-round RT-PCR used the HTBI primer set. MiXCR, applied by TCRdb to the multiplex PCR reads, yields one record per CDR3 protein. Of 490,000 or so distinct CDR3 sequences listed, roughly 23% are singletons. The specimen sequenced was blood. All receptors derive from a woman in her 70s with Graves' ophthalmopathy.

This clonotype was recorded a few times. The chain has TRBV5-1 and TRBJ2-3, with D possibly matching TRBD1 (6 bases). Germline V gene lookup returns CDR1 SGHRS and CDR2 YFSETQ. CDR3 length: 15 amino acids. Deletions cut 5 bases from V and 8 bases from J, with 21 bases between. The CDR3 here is CASRFDRSGHGTQYF. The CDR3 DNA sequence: TGCGCCAGCAGATTCGACAGGTCCGGCCACGGTACGCAGTATTTT.

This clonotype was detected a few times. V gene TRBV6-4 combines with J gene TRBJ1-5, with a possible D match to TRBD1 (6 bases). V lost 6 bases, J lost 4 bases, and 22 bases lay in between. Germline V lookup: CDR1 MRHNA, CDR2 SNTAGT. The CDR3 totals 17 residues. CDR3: CASSHLTSGHLNQPQHF. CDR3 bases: TGTGCCAGCAGCCATCTCACCTCGGGACATCTTAATCAGCCCCAGCATTTT.

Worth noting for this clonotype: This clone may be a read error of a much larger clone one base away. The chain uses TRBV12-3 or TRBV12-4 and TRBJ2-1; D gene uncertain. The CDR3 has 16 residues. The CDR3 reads CASSPLVGSTYIEQFF. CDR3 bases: TGTGCCAGCAGTCCTCTGGTTGGAAGCACCTACATTGAGCAGTTCTTC.

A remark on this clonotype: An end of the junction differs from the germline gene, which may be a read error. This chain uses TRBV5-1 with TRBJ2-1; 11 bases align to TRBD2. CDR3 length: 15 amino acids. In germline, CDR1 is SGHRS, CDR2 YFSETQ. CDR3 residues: CASSLGTSGMNEQFF. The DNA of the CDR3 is TGTGCCAGCAGCTTAGGGACTAGCGGTATGAATGAGCAGTTCTTC.

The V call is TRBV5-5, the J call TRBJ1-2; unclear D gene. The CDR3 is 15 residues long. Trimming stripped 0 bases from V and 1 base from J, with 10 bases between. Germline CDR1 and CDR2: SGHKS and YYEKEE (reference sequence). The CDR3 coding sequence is TGTGCCAGCAGCTTGGGATGGCCGAATAACTATGGCTACACCTTC. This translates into CASSLGWPNNYGYTF.

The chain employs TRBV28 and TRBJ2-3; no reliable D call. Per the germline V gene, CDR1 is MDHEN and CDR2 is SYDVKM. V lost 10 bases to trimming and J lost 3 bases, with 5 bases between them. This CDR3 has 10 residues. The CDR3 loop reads CATETDTQYF. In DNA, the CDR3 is TGTGCCACCGAAACAGATACGCAGTATTTT.

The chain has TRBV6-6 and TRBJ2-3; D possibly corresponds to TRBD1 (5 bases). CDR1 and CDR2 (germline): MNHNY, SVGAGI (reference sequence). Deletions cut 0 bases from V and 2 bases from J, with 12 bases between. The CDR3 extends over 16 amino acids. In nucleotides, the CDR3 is TGTGCCAGCAGTTACTCTATGAGTGGGGCCACAGATACGCAGTATTTT. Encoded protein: CASSYSMSGATDTQYF.

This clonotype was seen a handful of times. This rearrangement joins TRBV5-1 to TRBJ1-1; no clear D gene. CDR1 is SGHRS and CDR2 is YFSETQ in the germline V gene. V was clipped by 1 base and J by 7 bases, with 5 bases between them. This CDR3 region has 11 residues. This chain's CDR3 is CASSLYGEAFF. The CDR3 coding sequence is TGCGCCAGCAGCTTGTACGGTGAAGCTTTCTTT.

In DNA form, the CDR3 reads TGCGCCAGCAGCTGGGGGACTAGCGGGACGGTATCCTACAATGAGCAGTTCTTC. Amino acids: CASSWGTSGTVSYNEQFF. The rearrangement uses TRBV5-1 and TRBJ2-1; 13 nucleotides agree with TRBD2. The CDR3 has 18 residues. CDR1 and CDR2 from the germline V gene are SGHRS and YFSETQ. J gave up 1 base and V 3 bases, and 7 bases lay outside the gene matches.

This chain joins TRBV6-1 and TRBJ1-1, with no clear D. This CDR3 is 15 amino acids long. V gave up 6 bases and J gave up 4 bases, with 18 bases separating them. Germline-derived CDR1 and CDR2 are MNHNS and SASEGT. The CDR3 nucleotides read TGTGCCAGCAGCCCAATCCCCATATGGGGCACTGAAGCTTTCTTT. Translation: CASSPIPIWGTEAFF.

The CDR3 spells CAWRYRGGVVDEQFF. Here the CDR3 DNA reads TGTGCCTGGAGATATCGGGGAGGCGTGGTAGACGAGCAGTTCTTC. The chain recombines TRBV30 with TRBJ2-1; D may be TRBD2 (6 bases). The ends were cut back, 3 bases at V and 10 bases at J, with 22 bases in the middle. CDR1 and CDR2 from the germline V gene are GTSNPN and SVGIG (reference sequence). The CDR3 is 15 residues long. The full variable domain, completed using reference TRBV30 and TRBJ2-1, is SQTIHQWPATLVQPVGSPLSLECTVEGTSNPNLYWYRQAAGRGLQLLFYSVGIGQISSEVPQNLSASRPQDRQFILSSKKLLLSDSGFYLCAWRYRGGVVDEQFFGPGTRLTVL.

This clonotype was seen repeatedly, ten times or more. CDR3 protein: CASSLEGILEETQYF. The CDR3 DNA is TGTGCCAGCAGTTTGGAGGGGATACTAGAAGAGACCCAGTACTTC. The rearrangement joins TRBV12-3 or TRBV12-4 to TRBJ2-5; D possibly corresponds to TRBD2 (6 bases). The CDR3 runs to 15 residues. The V end was cut by 3 bases, the J end by 3 bases, with 14 bases between.

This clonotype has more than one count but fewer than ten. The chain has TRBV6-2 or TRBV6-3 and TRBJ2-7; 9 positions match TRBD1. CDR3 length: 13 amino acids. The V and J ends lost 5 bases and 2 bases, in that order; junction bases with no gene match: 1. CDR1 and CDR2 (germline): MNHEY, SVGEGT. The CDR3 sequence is CASSNRGPYEQYF. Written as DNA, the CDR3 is TGTGCCAGCAGTAACAGGGGGCCCTACGAGCAGTACTTC.

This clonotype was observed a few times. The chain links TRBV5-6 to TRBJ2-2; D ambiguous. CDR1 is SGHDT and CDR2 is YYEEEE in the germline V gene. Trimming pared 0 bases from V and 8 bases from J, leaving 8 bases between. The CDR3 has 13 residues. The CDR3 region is CASSLEGRGELFF. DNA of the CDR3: TGTGCCAGCAGCTTGGAGGGTCGGGGGGAGCTGTTTTTT.

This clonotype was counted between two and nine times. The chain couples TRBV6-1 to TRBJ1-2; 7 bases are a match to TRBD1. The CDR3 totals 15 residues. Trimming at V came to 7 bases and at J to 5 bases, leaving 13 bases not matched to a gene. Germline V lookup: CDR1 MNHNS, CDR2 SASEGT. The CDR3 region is CASTFEDRLGYGYTF. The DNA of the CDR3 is TGTGCCAGCACCTTCGAGGACAGGTTGGGTTATGGCTACACCTTC.

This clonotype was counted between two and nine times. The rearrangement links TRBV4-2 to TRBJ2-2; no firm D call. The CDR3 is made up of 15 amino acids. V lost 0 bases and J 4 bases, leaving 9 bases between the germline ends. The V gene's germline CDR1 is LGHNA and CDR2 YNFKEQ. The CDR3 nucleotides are TGTGCCAGCAGCCAAGATGTTGAGTTCACCGGGGAGCTGTTTTTT. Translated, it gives CASSQDVEFTGELFF.

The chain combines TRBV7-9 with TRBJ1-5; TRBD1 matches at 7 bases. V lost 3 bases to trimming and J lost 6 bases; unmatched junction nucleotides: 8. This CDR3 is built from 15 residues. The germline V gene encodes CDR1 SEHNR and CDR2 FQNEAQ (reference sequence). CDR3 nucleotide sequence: TGTGCCAGCAGCTTCGGGACAGAGAAGGTTCAGCCCCAGCATTTT. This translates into CASSFGTEKVQPQHF. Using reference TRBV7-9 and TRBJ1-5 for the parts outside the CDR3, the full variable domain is DTGVSQNPRHKITKRGQNVTFRCDPISEHNRLYWYRQTLGQGPEFLTYFQNEAQLEKSRLLSDRFSAERPKGSFSTLEIQRTEQGDSAMYLCASSFGTEKVQPQHFGDGTRLSIL.

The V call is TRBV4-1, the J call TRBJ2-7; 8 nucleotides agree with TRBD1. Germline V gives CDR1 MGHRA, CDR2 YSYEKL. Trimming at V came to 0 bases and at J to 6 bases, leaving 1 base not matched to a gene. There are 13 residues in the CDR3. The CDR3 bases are TGCGCCAGCAGCCAAGAACAGGGGGGCGAGCAGTACTTC. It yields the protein CASSQEQGGEQYF.